The clone carrying this T cell receptor (beta chain) was observed a handful of times. The sample originates from a study of HIV-infected patients and healthy controls. This CDR3 region has 16 residues. With V trimmed by 6 bases and J by 3 bases, 10 bases remained unmatched. The germline gives CDR1 MNHNS, CDR2 SASEGT. Via MiXCR, TCRdb re-called the 5' RACE reads, giving one row per CDR3 protein. The table lists tens of thousands of distinct CDR3 sequences, about 16% of them singletons. The TCR originated in a human donor in good health. The sequenced sample was CD4+ T cells from blood. This rearrangement joins TRBV6-1 to TRBJ2-3; TRBD1 matches 9 bases. The CDR3 sequence is CASSQQGASRTDTQYF. Written as DNA, the CDR3 is TGTGCCAGCAGCCAACAGGGGGCAAGTAGAACAGATACGCAGTATTTT.